These 13 T cell receptor beta chains share one sample of origin, sequenced in a study of T cell responses to AZD1222 COVID-19 vaccine. Repertoires were generated with immunoSEQ multiplex PCR, while TCRdb's copy carries only in-frame clones and drops some. There are approximately 190,000 clones in the sample; under 95% occur only once, and 0.99% lies in the top ten. This specimen was peripheral blood, taken on day 0 of AZD1222 vaccination. The receptors come from an adult in good health.

This clone occurred a few times. The chain links TRBV12-3 or TRBV12-4 to TRBJ2-3, with D hard to call. The V end was cut by 6 bases, the J end by 0 bases, with 4 bases between. This CDR3 contains 12 residues. Written as DNA, the CDR3 is TGTGCCAGCAGCGGTAGCACAGATACGCAGTATTTT. Protein sequence: CASSGSTDTQYF.

CDR3 in DNA: TGTGCCAGCAGCGTACAGGGAATTGAGACCCAGTACTTC. It specifies CASSVQGIETQYF. This chain uses TRBV11-2 with TRBJ2-5, with TRBD1 as a possible D gene (6 bases). V was cut by 5 bases and J by 5 bases, with 12 bases left in between. CDR1 is SGHAT and CDR2 is FQNNGV in the germline V gene. CDR3 length: 13 amino acids.

This clone was detected only once. This chain links TRBV11-2 with TRBJ2-5; D is possibly TRBD1 (5 bases). The ends were cut back, 5 bases at V and 11 bases at J, with 18 bases in the middle. Germline CDR1 and CDR2: SGHAT and FQNNGV. CDR3 length equals 13 residues. CDR3 nucleotides: TGTGCCAGCAGCACCTCCCCGCAGGGCACTCAGTACTTC. It is translated as CASSTSPQGTQYF.

The rearrangement joins TRBV19 to TRBJ2-7; D gene unclear. The V and J ends lost 6 bases and 0 bases respectively, with 6 bases between them. Germline CDR1 is LNHDA and CDR2 is SQIVND (reference sequence). There are 12 residues in the CDR3. The CDR3 reads CASSSSSYEQYF. In nucleotides, the CDR3 is TGTGCCAGTAGCAGCAGCTCCTACGAGCAGTACTTC. Filled out from reference TRBV19 and TRBJ2-7, the complete variable domain reads DGGITQSPKYLFRKEGQNVTLSCEQNLNHDAMYWYRQDPGQGLRLIYYSQIVNDFQKGDIAEGYSVSREKKESFPLTVTSAQKNPTAFYLCASSSSSYEQYFGPGTRLTVT.

The rearrangement links TRBV18 to TRBJ2-7, with unresolved D. Trimming removed 4 bases from V and 3 bases from J, with 7 bases in between. The V gene's germline CDR1 is KGHSH and CDR2 LQKENI. The CDR3 sequence is 12 residues long. CDR3 amino acids: CASSRENYEQYF. DNA of the CDR3: TGTGCCAGCTCACGTGAGAACTACGAGCAGTACTTC.

This clone has only one observation. The chain carries TRBV10-3 and TRBJ1-2; the D gene is possibly TRBD1 (6 bases). V was clipped by 2 bases and J by 11 bases, with 9 bases between them. Germline V lookup: CDR1 ENHRY, CDR2 SYGVKD. This CDR3 is 11 amino acids long. CDR3 DNA: TGTGCCATCAGTGAGGGCAGGGGATACACCTTC. Translated, it gives CAISEGRGYTF.

This sequence joins TRBV21-1 and TRBJ2-3; the table's D gene call, TRBD2, was not cross checked with the DNA. TRBV21-1 is a listed pseudogene. The CDR3 extends over 17 amino acids. The chain's CDR3 is CASVPHLAPSSTDTQYF. DNA for the CDR3: TGTGCCAGCGTACCCCATCTAGCCCCTAGTAGCACAGATACGCAGTATTTT.

V is TRBV6-1 and J is TRBJ1-1; D remains ambiguous. The V and J ends lost 4 bases and 3 bases respectively, with 18 bases between them. CDR3 size: 16 residues. CDR1 MNHNS and CDR2 SASEGT come from the germline V gene. CDR3 nucleotide sequence: TGTGCCAGCAGTGGGGCGGAGAGCGGCCCCGACACTGAAGCTTTCTTT. Translated, it gives CASSGAESGPDTEAFF.

V is TRBV3-1 (or the pseudogene TRBV3-2) and J is TRBJ1-3, with a tentative D call TRBD1 (5 bases). The CDR3 covers 16 residues. The ends were cut back, 1 base at V and 2 bases at J, with 12 bases in the middle. The germline gives CDR1 LGHDT, CDR2 YNNKEL (reference sequence). As DNA, the CDR3 is TGTGCCAGCAGCCAAGGGGGGGTTATTGCTGGAAACACCATATATTTT. It is translated as CASSQGGVIAGNTIYF.

This chain uses TRBV7-8 with TRBJ1-2; perhaps TRBD1 as D (5 bases). Germline CDR1 SGHVS, CDR2 FQNEAQ. This CDR3 has 14 amino acids. The V end was cut by 0 bases, the J end by 8 bases, with 13 bases between. The DNA of the CDR3 is TGTGCCAGCAGCTTAGCGGGCAGTCGGGACGGCTACACCTTC. Encoded protein: CASSLAGSRDGYTF. Full variable domain (missing parts from reference TRBV7-8 and TRBJ1-2): GAGVSQSPRYKVAKRGQDVALRCDPISGHVSLFWYQQALGQGPEFLTYFQNEAQLDKSGLPSDRFFAERPEGSVSTLKIQRTQQEDSAVYLCASSLAGSRDGYTFGSGTRLTVV.

A single count supports this clone. The rearrangement uses TRBV5-8 and TRBJ2-2; possibly TRBD1 for D (5 bases). This CDR3 spans 14 amino acids. Trimming stripped 0 bases from V and 4 bases from J, with 7 bases between. The germline gives CDR1 SGHTS, CDR2 YDEGEE. For the CDR3, the DNA is TGTGCCAGCAGCTTGGGACAGATCACCGGGGAGCTGTTTTTT. As protein: CASSLGQITGELFF.

The genes are TRBV4-3 and TRBJ2-7; the D gene could be TRBD1 or TRBD2 (5 bases each). The CDR3 loop spans 14 amino acids. The V end was cut by 1 base, the J end by 3 bases, with 10 bases between. Germline lookup yields CDR1 LGHNA and CDR2 YSLEER. DNA for the CDR3: TGCGCCAGCAGCCAAGGGGGACCGAACTACGAGCAGTACTTC. It translates to CASSQGGPNYEQYF.

The gene calls are TRBV2 and TRBJ1-2; D not certain. This CDR3 comprises 14 residues. V dropped 6 bases and J dropped 4 bases, with 15 bases sitting between them. Per the germline V gene, CDR1 is SNHLY and CDR2 is FYNNEI. The CDR3 here is CASRVTPVPYGYTF. CDR3 sequence (DNA): TGTGCCAGCAGGGTGACGCCAGTACCCTATGGCTACACCTTC.